This T cell receptor beta chain originates from a study of blood T cell repertoires in COVID-19. Overall study context: There were acute and convalescent COVID-19 samples, and they came from the United States, Italy and Spain.

Authors' processing steps: Estimation of nucleated cell counts relied on the amplification of reference gene primers. Sequencing used immunoSEQ multiplex PCR; TCRdb keeps in-frame clones, though not all of them. V and J calls and clone size are given by that table; D and trimming were obtained from the DNA. The sample yields 40,000 to 50,000 clones, approximately 91% seen once. Source material: peripheral blood. This receptor was identified in a man in his forties or fifties with active COVID-19.

The CDR3 region is CASSLSRSRDTQYF. The CDR3 DNA sequence: TGTGCCAGCAGTTTAAGTCGGTCGAGAGATACGCAGTATTTT. This chain links TRBV27 with TRBJ2-3, with D unclear. Trimming took 2 bases from V and 5 from J, leaving 11 bases between them. The CDR3 is 14 residues long. CDR1 is MNHEY, CDR2 SMNVEV, per germline (reference sequence).